Below, one T cell receptor (beta chain) is given with its context. V was pared by 2 bases and J by 1 base, with 7 bases between. CDR3 length: 14 residues. CDR1 is SGHTA, CDR2 FQGNSA, per germline. Assay used: immunoSEQ multiplex PCR; TCRdb lists only in-frame clones, some missing. The repertoire holds just over 50,000 clones, with approximately 91% as singletons. This sample was taken from a study of control samples from healthy donors and cancer patients. This TCR came from a man aged 50-59 years with head and neck cancer. Input material: PBMCs. The V and J genes are TRBV7-2 and TRBJ2-3, with D unresolved. The CDR3 protein is CASSLNLGTDTQYF. The CDR3, as DNA: TGTGCCAGCAGCTTAAATTTGGGCACAGATACGCAGTATTTT.